This TCR beta chain is drawn from a study of cytomegalovirus exposure and HLA in healthy donors. On this clone: Its antigen is as yet unknown.

The PCR was carried out with 60 Vbeta primers and 13 Jbeta primers. Sequencing used immunoSEQ multiplex PCR; TCRdb keeps in-frame clones, though not all of them. This table holds roughly 34,000 clones, 60% to 80% found once. Study-level results: Looking again later, the authors saw that most CMV-associated TCR beta chains seemed HLA-restricted. Productive rates of about 90% or about 30% were seen for most TCR beta V segments in an earlier analysis. The study labeled 150 or so TCR beta chains cytomegalovirus-associated. Immune exposure information comprised only CMV serostatus.

The receptor was isolated from a man aged 25-45 years in good health and CMV-seronegative. The material sequenced was PBMCs.

The CDR3 region is CASSSARGNYEQYF. The CDR3 DNA is TGTGCCAGCAGTTCGGCGCGGGGGAACTACGAGCAGTACTTC. The chain combines TRBV27 with TRBJ2-7, with TRBD2 matching over 7 bases. The V and J ends lost 4 bases and 3 bases, in that order; junction bases with no gene match: 6. CDR1 and CDR2 (germline): MNHEY, SMNVEV (reference sequence). The CDR3 runs to 14 residues.